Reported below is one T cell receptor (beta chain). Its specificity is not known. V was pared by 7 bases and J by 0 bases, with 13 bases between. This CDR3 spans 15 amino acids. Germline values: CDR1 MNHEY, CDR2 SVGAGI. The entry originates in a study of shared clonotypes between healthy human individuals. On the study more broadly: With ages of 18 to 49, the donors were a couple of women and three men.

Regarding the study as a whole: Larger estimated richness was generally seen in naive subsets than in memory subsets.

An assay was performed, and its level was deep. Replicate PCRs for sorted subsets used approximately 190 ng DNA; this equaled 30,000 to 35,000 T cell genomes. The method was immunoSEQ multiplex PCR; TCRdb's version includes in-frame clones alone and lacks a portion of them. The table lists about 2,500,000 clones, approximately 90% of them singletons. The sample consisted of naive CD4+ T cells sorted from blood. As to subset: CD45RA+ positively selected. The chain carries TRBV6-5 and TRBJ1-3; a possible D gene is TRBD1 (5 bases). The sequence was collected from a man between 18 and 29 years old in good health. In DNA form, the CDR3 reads TGTGCCAGCAAGGGAGCAGGGAGCTCTGGAAACACCATATATTTT. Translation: CASKGAGSSGNTIYF.